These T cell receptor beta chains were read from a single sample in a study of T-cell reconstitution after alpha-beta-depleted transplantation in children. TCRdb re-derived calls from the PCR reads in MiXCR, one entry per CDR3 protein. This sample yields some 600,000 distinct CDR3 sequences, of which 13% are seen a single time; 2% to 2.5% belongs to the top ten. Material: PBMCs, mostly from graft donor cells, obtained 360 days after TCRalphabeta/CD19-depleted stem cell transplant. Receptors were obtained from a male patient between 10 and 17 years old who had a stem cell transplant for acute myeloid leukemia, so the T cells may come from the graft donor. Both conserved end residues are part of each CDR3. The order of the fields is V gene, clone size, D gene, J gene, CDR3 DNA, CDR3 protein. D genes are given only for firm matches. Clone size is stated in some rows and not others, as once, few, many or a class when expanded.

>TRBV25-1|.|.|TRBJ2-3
TGTGCCAGCAGTACCCGGGGGCTAGGTCTTCGACGGGATACGCAGTATTTT
CASSTRGLGLRRDTQYF
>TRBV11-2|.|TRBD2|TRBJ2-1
TGTGCCAGCAGGTCCGGGACTAGCGGTCTTAGCTCCTACAATGAGCAGTTCTTC
CASRSGTSGLSSYNEQFF
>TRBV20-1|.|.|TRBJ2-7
TGCAGTGGTGGGATTAGCTCCTACGAGCAGTACTTC
CSGGISSYEQYF
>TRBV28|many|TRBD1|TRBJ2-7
TGTGCCAGCAGTAAGCCGGGACAGGCAAAGACCTACGAGCAGTACTTC
CASSKPGQAKTYEQYF
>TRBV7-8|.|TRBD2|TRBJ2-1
TGTGCCAGCAGCCAGTCCGGGACTAGCGCCCACAATGAGCAGTTCTTC
CASSQSGTSAHNEQFF
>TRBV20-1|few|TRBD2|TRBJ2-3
TGCAGTGCTAGAGATCCAGGGGGACTAGCGGGAGGGCTGGATACGCAGTATTTT
CSARDPGGLAGGLDTQYF
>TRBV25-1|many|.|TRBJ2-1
TGTGCCAGCAGTGATAGTATCGGGACCGCCGGGCACAATGAGCAGTTCTTC
CASSDSIGTAGHNEQFF
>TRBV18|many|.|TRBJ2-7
TGTGCCAGCAGCCCAGGGGCCGAGCAGTACTTC
CASSPGAEQYF
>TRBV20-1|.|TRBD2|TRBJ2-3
TGCAGTGCTAGCGTCGCGGGAGGGTTTACAGATACGCAGTATTTT
CSASVAGGFTDTQYF
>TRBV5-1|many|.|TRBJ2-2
TGCGCCAGCAGCCCGGCGCCCGACAGCTACCCCACCGGGGAGCTGTTTTTT
CASSPAPDSYPTGELFF
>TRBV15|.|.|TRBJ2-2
TGTGCCACCAGCAGAGCCCGGGACTCCCCCCACGGGGAGCTGTTTTTT
CATSRARDSPHGELFF
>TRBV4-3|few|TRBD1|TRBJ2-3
TGCGCCAGCAGCCAGCGACAGGGGGGTCTCGGAGATACGCAGTATTTT
CASSQRQGGLGDTQYF
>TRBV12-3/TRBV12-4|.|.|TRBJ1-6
TGTGCCAGCAGTTTAAATAGTGCAGCGAATTCACCCCTCCACTTT
CASSLNSAANSPLHF
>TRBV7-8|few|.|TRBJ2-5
TGTGCCAGCAGCCTTATGGGTGGGTCGGAAGAGACCCAGTACTTC
CASSLMGGSEETQYF
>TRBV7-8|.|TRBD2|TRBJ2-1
TGTGCCAGCAGCACCCCAAGACTAGCGGGAGACTCCTACAATGAGCAGTTCTTC
CASSTPRLAGDSYNEQFF
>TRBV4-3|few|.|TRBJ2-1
TGCGCCAGCAGCCAAGTCCTAAGCCCTCTACGTGAAAATGAGCAGTTCTTC
CASSQVLSPLRENEQFF
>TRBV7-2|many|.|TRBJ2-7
TGTGCCAGCAGCTTAAACTGGTTCGGGGTTAGGTACGAGCAGTACTTC
CASSLNWFGVRYEQYF
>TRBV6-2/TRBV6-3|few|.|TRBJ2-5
TGTGCCAGCAGCGCGACAGGGAGGGAGACCCAGTACTTC
CASSATGRETQYF
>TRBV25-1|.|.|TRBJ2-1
TGTGCCGGTCTGACCCGGCTAGGTAACAATGAGCAGTTCTTC
CAGLTRLGNNEQFF
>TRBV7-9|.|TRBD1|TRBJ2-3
TGTGCCAGCACCCAACCAACAGGGGGTATCGCAGATACGCAGTATTTT
CASTQPTGGIADTQYF
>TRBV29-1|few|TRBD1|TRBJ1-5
TGCAGCGTTGGAGGGGGCGACAATCAGCCCCAGCATTTT
CSVGGGDNQPQHF
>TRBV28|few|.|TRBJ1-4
TGTGCCAGCGGGGCCCCTCCTTCGGCTAATGAAAAACTGTTTTTT
CASGAPPSANEKLFF
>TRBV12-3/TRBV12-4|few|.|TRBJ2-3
TGTGCCAGCGCCCCCGTGGGTACGCAGTATTTT
CASAPVGTQYF
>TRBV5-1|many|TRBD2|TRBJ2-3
TGCGCCAGCAGCTTGTCTCTAGCGGGAGGGATCCTCGATACGCAGTATTTT
CASSLSLAGGILDTQYF
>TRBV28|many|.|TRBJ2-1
TGTGCCAGCATGCCGGGAGTTGGTAATGAGCAGTTCTTC
CASMPGVGNEQFF
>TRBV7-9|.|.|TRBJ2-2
TGTGCCAGCAGCCTCAAGATTAGCGCGAACACCGGGGAGCTGTTTTTT
CASSLKISANTGELFF
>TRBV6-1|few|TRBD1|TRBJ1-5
TGTGCCAGCAGTGCACCGGAGGGACAGCAGCCCCAGCATTTT
CASSAPEGQQPQHF
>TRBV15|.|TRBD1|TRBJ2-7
TGTGCCACCAGCAGATTGACAGGGGTCGGACTTCTTTACGAGCAGTACTTC
CATSRLTGVGLLYEQYF
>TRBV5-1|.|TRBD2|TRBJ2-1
TGCGCCAGCAGCTTGGCTCTAGCGGGAGGGCCTCGGGGCCCCTACAATGAGCAGTTCTTC
CASSLALAGGPRGPYNEQFF
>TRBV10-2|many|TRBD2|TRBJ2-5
TGCGCCAGCAAGACTAGCGGGAGAGAGACCCAGTACTTC
CASKTSGRETQYF
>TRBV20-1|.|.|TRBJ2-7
TGCAGTGCTTGGCCCGGGACTTATTACGAGCAGTACTTC
CSAWPGTYYEQYF
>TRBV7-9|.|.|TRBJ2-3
TGTGCCAGCCCGGAGGGGAAAGATACGCAGTATTTT
CASPEGKDTQYF
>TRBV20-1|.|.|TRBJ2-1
TGCAGTGCTAGCCACGAACGGGGATCGTTCTTC
CSASHERGSFF
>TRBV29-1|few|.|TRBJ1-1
TGCAGCGTTGCCGTCAGGGGGAACACTGAAGCTTTCTTT
CSVAVRGNTEAFF
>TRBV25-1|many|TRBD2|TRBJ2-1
TGTGCCAGCAGAGTAGCGGGAGCCCCCCATGAGCAGTTCTTC
CASRVAGAPHEQFF
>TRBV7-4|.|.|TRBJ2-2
TGTGCCAGCAGCACCAGGGGTCCGAACACCGGGGAGCTGTTTTTT
CASSTRGPNTGELFF
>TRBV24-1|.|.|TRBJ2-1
TGTGCCACCAGTGACCCCTCCGGGGCAGGGACGTTGAGTGAGCAGTTCTTC
CATSDPSGAGTLSEQFF
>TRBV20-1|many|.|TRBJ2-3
TGCAGTGCCCCAGGGGCCTCCACAGATACGCAGTATTTT
CSAPGASTDTQYF
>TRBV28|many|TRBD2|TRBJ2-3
TGTGCCAGCAGTTTTAGTTCCGGCTTGCGGGAGGGTACAGATACGCAGTATTTT
CASSFSSGLREGTDTQYF
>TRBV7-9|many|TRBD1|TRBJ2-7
TGTGCCAGCAGCCCGGACAGGGGGTACTATTTAGAGCAGTACTTC
CASSPDRGYYLEQYF
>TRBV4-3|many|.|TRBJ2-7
TGCGCCAGCAGCCAAGATCTTTCCACAGGGCCTTTCTACGAGCAGTACTTC
CASSQDLSTGPFYEQYF
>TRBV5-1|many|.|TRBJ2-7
TGCGCCAGCAGCTTGGACCTCACCTACGAGCAGTACTTC
CASSLDLTYEQYF
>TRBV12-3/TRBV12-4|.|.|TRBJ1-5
TGTGCCAGCAGTTTAAACAGGGAAGGTCAGCCCCAGCATTTT
CASSLNREGQPQHF
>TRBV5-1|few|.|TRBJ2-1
TGCGCCAGCAGCTTCCGGGCGACGGGGTACAATGAGCAGTTCTTC
CASSFRATGYNEQFF
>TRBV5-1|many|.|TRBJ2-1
TGCGCCAGCAGCTTGGAAGGGTCCTTTGGGAATGAGCAGTTCTTC
CASSLEGSFGNEQFF
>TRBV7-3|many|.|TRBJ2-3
TGTGCCAGCAGCTCGAGATCCGTAGGGGCATCGGATACGCAGTATTTT
CASSSRSVGASDTQYF
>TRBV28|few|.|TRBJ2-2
TGTGCCAGCAGTTGGGGGGCGATGACCGGGGAGCTGTTTTTT
CASSWGAMTGELFF
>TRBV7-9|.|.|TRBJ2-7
TGTGCCAGCAGCTTAGACCCCCAGGGAGCAAAGCAGTACTTC
CASSLDPQGAKQYF
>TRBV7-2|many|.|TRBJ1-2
TGTGCCAGCAGCTTAGGCACAGGGTACTATGGCTACACCTTC
CASSLGTGYYGYTF
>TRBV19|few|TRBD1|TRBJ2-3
TGTGCCAGTAGTTTGGACAGGGTCGGAGATACGCAGTATTTT
CASSLDRVGDTQYF
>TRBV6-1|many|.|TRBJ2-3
TGTGCCAGCAAACCTCCGGGGGAGCGGACAGATACGCAGTATTTT
CASKPPGERTDTQYF
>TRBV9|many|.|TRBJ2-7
TGTGCCAGCAGCGTCGCGGGTTCCTACGAGCAGTACTTC
CASSVAGSYEQYF
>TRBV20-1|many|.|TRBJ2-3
TGCAGTGCCAACGCATTGGGAGATACGCAGTATTTT
CSANALGDTQYF
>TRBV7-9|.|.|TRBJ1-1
TGTGCCAGCAGCTTTCAAGCGAACACTGAAGCTTTCTTT
CASSFQANTEAFF
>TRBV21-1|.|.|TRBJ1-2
TGTGCCAGCAGCCGGTGGAGGGCCGGGACGGATTATGGCTACACCTTC
CASSRWRAGTDYGYTF